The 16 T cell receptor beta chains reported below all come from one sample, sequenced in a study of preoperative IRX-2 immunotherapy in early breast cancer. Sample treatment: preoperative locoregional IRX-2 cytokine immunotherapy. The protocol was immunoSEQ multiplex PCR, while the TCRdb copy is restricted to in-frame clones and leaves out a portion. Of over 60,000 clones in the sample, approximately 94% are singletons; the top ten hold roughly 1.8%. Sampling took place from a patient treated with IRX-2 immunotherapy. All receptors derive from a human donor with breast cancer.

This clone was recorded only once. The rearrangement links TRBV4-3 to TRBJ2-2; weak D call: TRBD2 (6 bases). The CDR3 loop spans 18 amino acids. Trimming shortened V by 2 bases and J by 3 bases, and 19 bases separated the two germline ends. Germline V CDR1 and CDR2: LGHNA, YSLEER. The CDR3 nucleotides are TGCGCCAGCAGCCAATTCCGGGCGGAGGGATTCGACACCGGGGAGCTGTTTTTT. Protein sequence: CASSQFRAEGFDTGELFF.

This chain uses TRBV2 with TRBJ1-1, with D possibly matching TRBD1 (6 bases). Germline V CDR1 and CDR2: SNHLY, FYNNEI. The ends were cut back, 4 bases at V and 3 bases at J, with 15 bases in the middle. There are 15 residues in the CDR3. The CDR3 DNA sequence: TGTGCCAGCAGTGCCGAGGCAGGGGAGCACACTGAAGCTTTCTTT. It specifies CASSAEAGEHTEAFF.

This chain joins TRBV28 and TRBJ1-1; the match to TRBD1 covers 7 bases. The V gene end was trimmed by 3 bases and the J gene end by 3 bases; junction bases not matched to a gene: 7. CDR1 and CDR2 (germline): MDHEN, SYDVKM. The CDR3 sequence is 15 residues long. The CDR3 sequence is CASSFTGAQYTEAFF. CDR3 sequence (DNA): TGTGCCAGCAGTTTTACAGGGGCCCAGTACACTGAAGCTTTCTTT.

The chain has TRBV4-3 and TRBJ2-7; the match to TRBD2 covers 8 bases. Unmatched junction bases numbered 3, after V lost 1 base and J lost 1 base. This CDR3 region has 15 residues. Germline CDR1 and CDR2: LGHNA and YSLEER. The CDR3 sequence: CASSQAGGVSYEQYF. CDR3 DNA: TGCGCCAGCAGCCAAGCCGGGGGGGTTTCCTACGAGCAGTACTTC.

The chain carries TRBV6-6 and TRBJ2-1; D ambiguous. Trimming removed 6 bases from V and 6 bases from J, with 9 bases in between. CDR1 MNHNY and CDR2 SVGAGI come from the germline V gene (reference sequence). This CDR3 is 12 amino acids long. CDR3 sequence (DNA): TGTGCCAGCAGCAAGAGCCGCAATGAGCAGTTCTTC. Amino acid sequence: CASSKSRNEQFF.

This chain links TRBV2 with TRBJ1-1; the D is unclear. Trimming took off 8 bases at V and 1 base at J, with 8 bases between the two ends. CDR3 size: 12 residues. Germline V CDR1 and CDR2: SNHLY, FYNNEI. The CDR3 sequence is CASRTANTEAFF. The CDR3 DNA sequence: TGTGCCAGCCGCACAGCGAACACTGAAGCTTTCTTT.

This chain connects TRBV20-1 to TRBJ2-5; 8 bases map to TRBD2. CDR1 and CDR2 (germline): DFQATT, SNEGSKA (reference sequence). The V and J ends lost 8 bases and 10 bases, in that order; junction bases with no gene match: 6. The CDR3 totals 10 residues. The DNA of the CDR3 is TGCAGTTCCCCCCGGGAGGGCCAGTACTTC. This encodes CSSPREGQYF.

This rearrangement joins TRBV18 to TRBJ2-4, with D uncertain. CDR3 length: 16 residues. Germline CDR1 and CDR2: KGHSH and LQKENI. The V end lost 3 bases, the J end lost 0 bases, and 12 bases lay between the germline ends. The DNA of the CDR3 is TGTGCCAGCTCACCGTCGAACACAAGAGCCAAAAACATTCAGTACTTC. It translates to CASSPSNTRAKNIQYF.

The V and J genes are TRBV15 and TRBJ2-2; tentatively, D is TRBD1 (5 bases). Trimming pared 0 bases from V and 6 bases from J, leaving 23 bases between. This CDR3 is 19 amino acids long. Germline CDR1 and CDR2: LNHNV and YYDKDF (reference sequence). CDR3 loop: CATSRDQWGARLQPGELFF. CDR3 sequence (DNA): TGTGCCACCAGCAGAGATCAGTGGGGCGCGAGATTACAACCCGGGGAGCTGTTTTTT.

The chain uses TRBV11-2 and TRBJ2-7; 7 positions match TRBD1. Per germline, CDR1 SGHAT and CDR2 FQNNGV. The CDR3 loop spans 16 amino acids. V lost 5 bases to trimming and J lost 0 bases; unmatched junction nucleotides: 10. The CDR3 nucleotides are TGTGCCAGCAGCCAAACAGGGGCGTACGGCTCCTACGAGCAGTACTTC. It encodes CASSQTGAYGSYEQYF.

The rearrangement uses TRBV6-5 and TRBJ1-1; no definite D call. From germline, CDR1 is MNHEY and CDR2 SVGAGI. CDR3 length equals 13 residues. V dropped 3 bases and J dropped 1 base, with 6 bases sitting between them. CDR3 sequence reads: CASSYWRNTEAFF. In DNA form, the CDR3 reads TGTGCCAGCAGTTATTGGCGGAACACTGAAGCTTTCTTT.

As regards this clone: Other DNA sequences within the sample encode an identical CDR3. CDR3 nucleotide sequence: TGTGCCAGCAGCTTAGTTTTGGGGCAGTACTTC. It codes for CASSLVLGQYF. The chain carries TRBV11-2 and TRBJ2-7; no reliable D call. This CDR3 spans 11 amino acids. Trimming removed 1 base at V and 9 bases at J, with 7 bases between. The V gene's germline CDR1 is SGHAT and CDR2 FQNNGV.

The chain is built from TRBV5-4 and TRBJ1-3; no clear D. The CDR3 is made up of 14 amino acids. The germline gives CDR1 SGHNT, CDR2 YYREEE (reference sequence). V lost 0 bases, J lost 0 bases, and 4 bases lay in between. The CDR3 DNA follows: TGTGCCAGCAGCTTGGGTAGCTCTGGAAACACCATATATTTT. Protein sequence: CASSLGSSGNTIYF.

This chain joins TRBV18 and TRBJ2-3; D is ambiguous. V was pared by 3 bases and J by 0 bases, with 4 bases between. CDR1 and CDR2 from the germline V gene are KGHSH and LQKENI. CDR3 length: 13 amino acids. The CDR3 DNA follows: TGTGCCAGCTCACCTAAAAGCACAGATACGCAGTATTTT. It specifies CASSPKSTDTQYF.

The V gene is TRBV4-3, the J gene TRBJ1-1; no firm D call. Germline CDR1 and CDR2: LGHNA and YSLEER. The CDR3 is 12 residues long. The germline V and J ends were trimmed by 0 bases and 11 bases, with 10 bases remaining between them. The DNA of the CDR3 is TGCGCCAGCAGCCAAGACGGCGGGGTTGCTTTCTTT. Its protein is CASSQDGGVAFF.

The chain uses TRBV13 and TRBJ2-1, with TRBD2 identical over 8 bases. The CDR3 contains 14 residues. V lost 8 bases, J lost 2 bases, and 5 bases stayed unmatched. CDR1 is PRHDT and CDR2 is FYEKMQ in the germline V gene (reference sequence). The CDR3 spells CASRRGGPYNEQFF. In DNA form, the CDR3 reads TGTGCCAGCCGCCGGGGGGGCCCCTACAATGAGCAGTTCTTC.